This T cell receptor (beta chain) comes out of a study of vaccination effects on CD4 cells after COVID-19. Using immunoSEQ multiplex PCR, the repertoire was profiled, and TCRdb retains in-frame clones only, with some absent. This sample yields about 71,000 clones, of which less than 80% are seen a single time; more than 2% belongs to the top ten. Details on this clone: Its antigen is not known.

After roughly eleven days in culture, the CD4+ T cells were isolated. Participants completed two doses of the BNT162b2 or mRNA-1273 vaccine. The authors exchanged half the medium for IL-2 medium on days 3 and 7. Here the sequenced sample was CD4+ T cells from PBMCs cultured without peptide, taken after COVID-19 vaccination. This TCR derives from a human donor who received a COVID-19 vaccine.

The CDR3 nucleotides are TGTGCCATCAAGTCTGGGGCAGATAACTATGGCTACACCTTC. Protein: CAIKSGADNYGYTF. The chain recombines TRBV10-3 with TRBJ1-2, with D possibly TRBD1 on 5 matching bases. The V gene lost 7 bases and the J gene lost 1 base, with 13 bases spanning the gap. Germline values: CDR1 ENHRY, CDR2 SYGVKD. The CDR3 totals 14 residues.